The source of this TCR beta chain is a study of blood T cell repertoires in COVID-19. Germline V lookup: CDR1 SEHNR, CDR2 FQNEAQ (reference sequence). There are 14 residues in the CDR3. Trimming took 3 bases from V and 0 from J; bases not matched to a gene: 2. Per the original methods: By means of reference gene primer amplification, nucleated cell counts were estimated. The data were produced by immunoSEQ multiplex PCR, yet TCRdb's version contains in-frame clones alone and is incomplete. V, J and clone size are taken as reported in that table, and D and trimming were inferred from the DNA itself. This repertoire shows about 260,000 clones, around nine tenths found once; its top ten account for approximately 9.4%.

The chain couples TRBV7-9 to TRBJ2-7; 7 positions agree with TRBD2. The sample taken for sequencing was peripheral blood. This TCR was recovered from a man aged 35-49 years who had recovered from COVID-19. The CDR3 sequence is CASSFTSVSYEQYF. In DNA, the CDR3 is TGTGCCAGCAGCTTTACTAGCGTCTCCTACGAGCAGTACTTC.